These 23 T cell receptor beta chains originate from one sample sequenced in a study of blood T cells in healthy people across ages. Together with a sample-barcoded 5' primer, a J-beta primer mix was included in a second PCR lasting about 7 to 11 cycles. TCRdb analysed the 5' RACE reads with MiXCR anew, one entry per CDR3 protein. The table shows 1,500,000 or so distinct CDR3 sequences, with approximately 42% occurring only once. The sequencing input was blood. These receptors originate from a woman younger than 35 in good health.

The chain joins TRBV7-3 to TRBJ2-3; perhaps TRBD1 as D (7 bases). V lost 1 base, J lost 9 bases, and 17 bases lay in between. CDR1 is SGHTA and CDR2 is FQGTGA in the germline V gene. This CDR3 contains 15 residues. This CDR3 is CASSLRGGGPGTQYF. CDR3 DNA: TGTGCCAGCAGCTTAAGAGGAGGGGGCCCGGGAACGCAGTATTTT.

This clonotype was counted between two and nine times. The rearrangement joins TRBV4-2 to TRBJ1-2; TRBD1 agrees at 9 bases. The V gene's germline CDR1 is LGHNA and CDR2 YNFKEQ. V lost 5 bases to trimming and J lost 8 bases; unmatched junction nucleotides: 21. The CDR3 has 18 residues. The CDR3 coding sequence is TGTGCCAGCAGCGCAAGGCGGCCTGGGACAGGGTCCGTAACCGGCTACACCTTC. It yields the protein CASSARRPGTGSVTGYTF.

In this sample, this clonotype turned up a few times. The chain is built from TRBV4-3 and TRBJ2-1; no clear D gene. V lost 0 bases and J 5 bases, leaving 8 bases between the germline ends. Germline CDR1 reads LGHNA; CDR2 reads YSLEER. The CDR3 has 14 amino acids. CDR3 sequence (DNA): TGCGCCAGCAGCCAAGAAGCCAGCAACAATGAGCAGTTCTTC. Translation: CASSQEASNNEQFF.

J is TRBJ2-3 and V is TRBV25-1; tentatively, D is TRBD1 or TRBD2 (5 bases each). V was pared by 3 bases and J by 9 bases, with 16 bases between. The CDR3 extends over 14 amino acids. Germline lookup yields CDR1 MGHDK and CDR2 SYGVNS. The CDR3 region has the DNA TGTGCCAGCAGTGATTCCCGATCAGAGGGGACGCAGTATTTT. This sequence encodes CASSDSRSEGTQYF.

As DNA, the CDR3 is TGTGCCATCAGTGGGACCGGACTAGCGGGGTTGAGCTCCTACAATGAGCAGTTCTTC. This sequence encodes CAISGTGLAGLSSYNEQFF. The chain joins TRBV10-3 to TRBJ2-1; 12 positions agree with TRBD2. The CDR3 sequence is 19 residues long. V was pared by 4 bases and J by 0 bases, with 10 bases of the junction left unmatched. The germline gives CDR1 ENHRY, CDR2 SYGVKD.

This clonotype was picked up a small number of times. This sequence joins TRBV4-2 and TRBJ2-3; 12 nucleotides line up with TRBD2. CDR1 and CDR2 (germline): LGHNA, YNFKEQ. CDR3 length equals 19 residues. The V gene end was trimmed by 1 base and the J gene end by 3 bases; junction bases not matched to a gene: 11. The CDR3 DNA follows: TGTGCCAGCAGCCAAGGACTAGCGGGGGCCGGAGAAGTAACAGATACGCAGTATTTT. It codes for CASSQGLAGAGEVTDTQYF.

The V gene is TRBV9, the J gene TRBJ2-1; D not resolved. The germline CDR1 and CDR2 sequences are SGDLS and YYNGEE. The CDR3 is made up of 12 amino acids. V dropped 0 bases and J dropped 6 bases, with 4 bases sitting between them. The CDR3 loop is CASSVGANEQFF. The CDR3 DNA reads TGTGCCAGCAGCGTAGGAGCCAATGAGCAGTTCTTC. Full variable domain (remainder filled in from reference TRBV9 and TRBJ2-1): DSGVTQTPKHLITATGQRVTLRCSPRSGDLSVYWYQQSLDQGLQFLIQYYNGEERAKGNILERFSAQQFPDLHSELNLSSLELGDSALYFCASSVGANEQFFGPGTRLTVL.

The chain uses TRBV10-3 and TRBJ1-1; D possibly corresponds to TRBD1 (5 bases). Trimming shortened V by 10 bases and J by 0 bases, and 12 bases separated the two germline ends. CDR3 length: 13 residues. CDR1 and CDR2 (germline): ENHRY, SYGVKD. The chain's CDR3 is CATAGGMNTEAFF. The CDR3 DNA is TGTGCCACCGCCGGGGGGATGAACACTGAAGCTTTCTTT.

The J gene is TRBJ2-7, the V gene TRBV5-1; D is unresolved. The DNA end is a closer match to TRBJ2-5, so the J assignment may be wrong. The CDR3 has 15 amino acids. Germline CDR1 is SGHRS and CDR2 is YFSETQ. The CDR3 loop reads CASSSSHQRGETQYF. The CDR3 region has the DNA TGCGCCAGCAGTAGTAGTCACCAAAGAGGAGAGACCCAGTACTTC.

This clonotype was recorded a few times. This chain connects TRBV5-1 to TRBJ2-5, with a possible D match to TRBD1 (6 bases). Germline V gene data show CDR1 as SGHRS and CDR2 as YFSETQ. The CDR3 totals 15 residues. V dropped 4 bases and J dropped 0 bases, with 13 bases sitting between them. The DNA of the CDR3 is TGCGCCAGCAGCATAGCCGGGACAAACCAAGAGACCCAGTACTTC. This encodes CASSIAGTNQETQYF.

This clonotype was counted a few times. The chain is built from TRBV20-1 and TRBJ2-7; TRBD2 matches at 8 bases. The CDR3 spans 15 residues. The junction had 10 bases not matched to a gene; V was cut back by 3 bases and J by 3 bases. The germline gives CDR1 DFQATT, CDR2 SNEGSKA (reference sequence). The CDR3, as DNA: TGCAGTGCTAGTTCAGAGACGCGGGGGGACTACGAGCAGTACTTC. This translates into CSASSETRGDYEQYF.

The chain couples TRBV4-1 to TRBJ2-7; either TRBD1 or TRBD2 may fit D (5 bases each). Deletions cut 0 bases from V and 6 bases from J, with 6 bases between. CDR1 MGHRA and CDR2 YSYEKL come from the germline V gene. The CDR3 has 12 amino acids. The CDR3 nucleotides read TGCGCCAGCAGCCAAGAGGGACGCGAGCAGTACTTC. Residues: CASSQEGREQYF.

V usage is TRBV20-1 and J usage is TRBJ2-7, with 9 bases fitting TRBD2. Germline V gene sequence: CDR1 DFQATT, CDR2 SNEGSKA (reference sequence). The V gene end was trimmed by 1 base and the J gene end by 0 bases; junction bases not matched to a gene: 4. The CDR3 loop spans 15 amino acids. CDR3 residues: CSARGRTSDSYEQYF. For the CDR3, the DNA is TGCAGTGCTAGAGGCAGGACTAGCGACTCCTACGAGCAGTACTTC.

Comment on this clonotype: The junction departs from the called germline gene at one end, perhaps through a read error. The CDR3 DNA reads TGTGCCAATAGTCCCGCCGGGCAGGTAGCGTCAACTAATGAAAAACTGTTTTTT. Translating it yields CANSPAGQVASTNEKLFF. The chain carries TRBV19 and TRBJ1-4, with unresolved D. The CDR3 loop spans 18 amino acids. Germline V gene lookup returns CDR1 LNHDA and CDR2 SQIVND (reference sequence).

V gene TRBV20-1 combines with J gene TRBJ2-4, with D possibly TRBD1 on 6 matching bases. Germline lookup yields CDR1 DFQATT and CDR2 SNEGSKA (reference sequence). V was clipped by 4 bases and J by 4 bases, with 11 bases between them. This CDR3 has 13 residues. The CDR3 nucleotides read TGCAGTGCTACAGGGGTAAAGAAAAACATTCAGTACTTC. Translating gives CSATGVKKNIQYF.

J is TRBJ2-7 and V is TRBV20-1; 14 nucleotides agree with TRBD2. The J segment lost 5 bases and the V segment lost 6 bases, leaving 6 bases of the junction unmatched. This CDR3 contains 14 residues. Germline V gene sequence: CDR1 DFQATT, CDR2 SNEGSKA (reference sequence). This CDR3 is CSAPPGLAGDEQYF. The CDR3, as DNA: TGCAGTGCCCCTCCGGGACTAGCGGGGGACGAGCAGTACTTC.

This sequence joins TRBV10-3 and TRBJ2-5; possibly TRBD2 for D (6 bases). The V gene's germline CDR1 is ENHRY and CDR2 SYGVKD. The CDR3 has 14 residues. V was clipped by 5 bases and J by 2 bases, with 12 bases between them. For the CDR3, the DNA is TGTGCCATCAGTACCCGGGACTTACAAGAGACCCAGTACTTC. This encodes CAISTRDLQETQYF.

Ten or more counts support this clonotype. The chain employs TRBV29-1 and TRBJ2-1; D remains ambiguous. Germline loops: CDR1 SQVTM, CDR2 ANQGSEA. Trimming stripped 6 bases from V and 8 bases from J, with 23 bases between. There are 15 residues in the CDR3. CDR3 protein: CSVHNLRGFGDEQFF. CDR3 coding DNA: TGCAGCGTCCATAACCTTCGTGGGTTCGGCGATGAGCAGTTCTTC.

The chain combines TRBV6-5 with TRBJ2-3, with D unresolved. Germline CDR1 and CDR2: MNHEY and SVGAGI. This CDR3 contains 14 residues. V was pared by 5 bases and J by 0 bases, with 9 bases between. The CDR3 coding sequence is TGTGCCAGCAGTCATCGATCTAGCACAGATACGCAGTATTTT. Residues: CASSHRSSTDTQYF.

On this clonotype itself: One end of the junction does not line up with germline, which may come from a read error. The chain joins TRBV4-3 to TRBJ1-1, with D uncertain. The CDR3 sequence is 14 residues long. Germline V gene data show CDR1 as LGHNA and CDR2 as YSLEER. The CDR3 loop is CASSQAIGRTEAFF. The CDR3 DNA reads TGCGCCAGTAGCCAGGCAATAGGTCGAACTGAAGCTTTCTTT.

The chain combines TRBV5-1 with TRBJ2-1; the match to TRBD2 covers 10 bases. V gave up 5 bases and J gave up 7 bases; unmatched junction bases: 9. CDR1 and CDR2 from the germline V gene are SGHRS and YFSETQ. This CDR3 is built from 15 residues. The CDR3 region has the DNA TGCGCCAGCAGTGACAGCGGGAGGGCGCGAAATGAGCAGTTCTTC. It specifies CASSDSGRARNEQFF.

This clonotype turned up a few times. This chain connects TRBV29-1 to TRBJ2-3, with D possibly matching TRBD1 (5 bases). Trimming left V 6 bases short and J 4 bases short, with 11 bases between. Looked up from germline, CDR1 is SQVTM and CDR2 is ANQGSEA. This CDR3 spans 12 amino acids. This chain's CDR3 is CSVRQGSDTQYF. DNA for the CDR3: TGCAGCGTAAGGCAGGGATCAGATACGCAGTATTTT.

This clonotype has a handful of counts. The chain couples TRBV27 to TRBJ1-5; maybe TRBD1 (5 bases). Deletions cut 7 bases from V and 1 base from J, with 14 bases between. The CDR3 runs 15 residues. Germline CDR1 and CDR2: MNHEY and SMNVEV (reference sequence). The CDR3, as DNA: TGTGCCAGCAAACCCCAGGGTCTAAGCAATCAGCCCCAGCATTTT. This sequence encodes CASKPQGLSNQPQHF.